This TCR beta chain came from a study of cytomegalovirus exposure and HLA in healthy donors. PCR amplification relied on 60 Vbeta primers (plus 13 Jbeta primers). Sequencing used immunoSEQ multiplex PCR; TCRdb keeps in-frame clones, though not all of them. This sample has about 150,000 clones, with about four fifths found just once. Germline V gene data show CDR1 as MDHEN and CDR2 as SYDVKM. This CDR3 has 15 residues. Trimming at V came to 5 bases and at J to 6 bases, leaving 10 bases not matched to a gene. The sample consisted of PBMCs. This receptor was identified in a man aged 45-60 years in good health and CMV-seropositive. The chain links TRBV28 to TRBJ1-2; TRBD1 aligns across 9 bases. The CDR3 DNA sequence: TGTGCCAGCAGTCCAACCTCCGGGACAGGGAATGGCTACACCTTC. Amino acids: CASSPTSGTGNGYTF.